These 5 T cell receptor beta chains came from one sample sequenced in a study of blood T cell repertoires in COVID-19. Libraries were prepared by immunoSEQ multiplex PCR; TCRdb keeps only in-frame clonotypes and omits some of them. The data show 30,000 to 35,000 clones, around 91% seen once. The sequencing input was peripheral blood. These receptors all come from a man older than 75 with acute or convalescent COVID-19.

This clone appeared a single time. The chain combines TRBV2 with TRBJ1-3, with D possibly being TRBD1 (5 bases). CDR3 length: 13 residues. Germline-derived CDR1 and CDR2 are SNHLY and FYNNEI. V was pared by 8 bases and J by 11 bases, with 19 bases between. CDR3 amino acids: CASAGEMGSAIYF. CDR3 DNA: TGTGCCAGCGCGGGGGAAATGGGATCGGCCATATATTTT. Looking up the rest from reference TRBV2 and TRBJ1-3 gives the full variable domain: EPEVTQTPSHQVTQMGQEVILRCVPISNHLYFYWYRQILGQKVEFLVSFYNNEISEKSEIFDDQFSVERPDGSNFTLKIRSTKLEDSAMYFCASAGEMGSAIYFGEGSWLTVV.

The rearrangement joins TRBV19 to TRBJ2-5; 8 bases match TRBD2. This CDR3 spans 16 amino acids. Germline values: CDR1 LNHDA, CDR2 SQIVND (reference sequence). V shed 3 bases and J 2 bases; nucleotides not matched to a gene: 8. CDR3 residues: CASSITASGSQETQYF. DNA for the CDR3: TGTGCCAGTAGTATTACGGCTAGCGGGTCTCAAGAGACCCAGTACTTC.

The chain carries TRBV4-1 and TRBJ1-2, with a tentative D call TRBD1 (5 bases). There are 15 residues in the CDR3. V lost 0 bases to trimming and J lost 4 bases, with 12 bases between them. CDR1 and CDR2 from the germline V gene are MGHRA and YSYEKL. CDR3 bases: TGCGCCAGCAGCCAAGAGGGCGGGGCTGGCTATGGCTACACCTTC. Amino acid sequence: CASSQEGGAGYGYTF.

The rearrangement links TRBV5-4 to TRBJ1-2, with 11 bases identical to TRBD1. The CDR3 totals 15 residues. The germline V gene encodes CDR1 SGHNT and CDR2 YYREEE (reference sequence). J lost 4 bases, V lost 4 bases, and 6 bases had no gene match. CDR3 DNA sequence: TGTGCCAGCAGCCCCCGGACAGGGGGCCTCTATGGCTACACCTTC. It translates to CASSPRTGGLYGYTF. Looking up the rest from reference TRBV5-4 and TRBJ1-2 gives the full variable domain: ETGVTQSPTHLIKTRGQQVTLRCSSQSGHNTVSWYQQALGQGPQFIFQYYREEENGRGNFPPRFSGLQFPNYSSELNVNALELDDSALYLCASSPRTGGLYGYTFGSGTRLTVV.

The chain carries TRBV4-1 and TRBJ1-5, with 12 bases lining up with TRBD1. Trimming removed 5 bases from V and 1 base from J; junction bases left unmatched: 9. CDR3 length equals 18 residues. CDR1 and CDR2 from the germline V gene are MGHRA and YSYEKL. CDR3 bases: TGCGCCAGCAGCTCCGGGACAGGGGGCCCGCTGAGCAATCAGCCCCAGCATTTT. It is translated as CASSSGTGGPLSNQPQHF.